These 4 T cell receptor beta chains originate from one sample sequenced in a study of response to subunit inactivated influenza vaccine. TCRdb fed the RT-PCR reads into MiXCR, producing one record per CDR3 protein. The table shows 750,000 to 850,000 distinct CDR3 sequences, with about 18% occurring only once. The specimen was PBMCs from blood, collected 5 days after vaccination. The receptors derive from a man aged 50-59 years who received an inactivated influenza vaccine.

The chain has TRBV7-9 and TRBJ1-1, with D possibly being TRBD1 (5 bases). The CDR3 consists of 13 residues. Germline V gene data show CDR1 as SEHNR and CDR2 as FQNEAQ (reference sequence). V lost 5 bases and J 5 bases, leaving 12 bases between the germline ends. The CDR3 DNA sequence: TGTGCCAGCAGCCAACCGGGACGGACTGAAGCTTTCTTT. This translates into CASSQPGRTEAFF.

This clonotype was observed a handful of times. V and J are TRBV5-6 and TRBJ2-5; D gene unclear. Deletions cut 0 bases from V and 5 bases from J, with 17 bases between. This CDR3 region has 16 residues. Germline V CDR1 and CDR2: SGHDT, YYEEEE. The CDR3 DNA is TGTGCCAGCAGCTTGGAACTCACAGAGACCTATGAGACCCAGTACTTC. Encoded protein: CASSLELTETYETQYF.

This clonotype showed up many times. The chain has TRBV4-3 and TRBJ2-7; D is ambiguous. Trimming shortened V by 2 bases and J by 0 bases, and 11 bases separated the two germline ends. In germline, CDR1 is LGHNA, CDR2 YSLEER. CDR3 length equals 15 residues. This chain's CDR3 is CASSQQAPGSYEQYF. The CDR3 bases are TGCGCCAGCAGCCAACAGGCCCCTGGCTCCTACGAGCAGTACTTC.

This chain uses TRBV7-9 with TRBJ1-2; D is unresolved. The germline CDR1 and CDR2 sequences are SEHNR and FQNEAQ (reference sequence). The CDR3 loop spans 14 amino acids. Trimming took 6 bases from V and 4 from J, leaving 15 bases between them. The CDR3 loop reads CASRIHDDRYGYTF. CDR3 bases: TGTGCCAGCAGAATCCATGATGACCGCTATGGCTACACCTTC.